One sample yielded the 17 T cell receptor beta chains listed below, sequenced in a study of T cells in Graves' hyperthyroidism and ophthalmopathy (dated by TCRdb to the late 2010s). Libraries were built with multiplex PCR. Sequencing relied on an Illumina HiSeq 2000. The TCR beta CDR3 regions were amplified from RNA transcripts. The TCR CDR3 was subjected to a first round of RT-PCR using the HTBI primer set and the Qiagen OneStep RT-PCR kit. Clones were called with MiXCR by TCRdb after fastp trimmed the public reads at Q25, and only in-frame beta chains were retained. Each entry merges the rows of one CDR3 protein and shows their most common DNA and genes. The table for this sample lists about 400,000 distinct CDR3 sequences; 15% of them were counted only once. The ten top clones hold around a third of the sample. Sequencing input: blood. These receptor sequences come from a woman younger than 45 with Graves' hyperthyroidism.

The table lists this clonotype with a few counts. V gene TRBV20-1 combines with J gene TRBJ2-3, with a tentative D call TRBD1 (5 bases). The length of the CDR3 is 14 residues. Germline V gene data show CDR1 as DFQATT and CDR2 as SNEGSKA (reference sequence). V was shortened by 6 bases and J by 0 bases, with 13 bases between the two germline ends. As DNA, the CDR3 is TGCAGTGCCCTTCCGACAGTCAGCACAGATACGCAGTATTTT. Its translation: CSALPTVSTDTQYF.

This clonotype has ten or more counts. This chain joins TRBV7-8 and TRBJ2-3; D perhaps matches TRBD2 (6 bases). The germline V and J ends were trimmed by 2 bases and 3 bases, with 9 bases remaining between them. The CDR3 is 14 residues long. Germline V gives CDR1 SGHVS, CDR2 FQNEAQ. The CDR3 protein is CASSLQGLTDTQYF. In DNA, the CDR3 is TGTGCCAGCAGCTTACAGGGACTTACAGATACGCAGTATTTT.

This chain uses TRBV20-1 with TRBJ1-2, with a possible D match to TRBD1 (5 bases). CDR1 is DFQATT and CDR2 is SNEGSKA in the germline V gene (reference sequence). Trimming pared 3 bases from V and 4 bases from J, leaving 18 bases between. The CDR3 totals 15 residues. The CDR3, as DNA: TGCAGTGCTAGCCCGATCTCACGAGGGGCCTATGGCTACACCTTC. It specifies CSASPISRGAYGYTF.

The sample holds many counts of this clonotype. The chain carries TRBV5-1 and TRBJ2-3; 7 bases line up with TRBD2. CDR1 is SGHRS, CDR2 YFSETQ, per germline. V lost 1 base and J lost 3; bases outside the gene matches: 5. This CDR3 spans 15 amino acids. The CDR3 DNA follows: TGCGCCAGCAGCTTGAGGTCTAGCGGTACAGATACGCAGTATTTT. Translated, it gives CASSLRSSGTDTQYF.

This clonotype occurred many times. The chain has TRBV11-1 and TRBJ2-7, with D unresolved. CDR3 length: 14 amino acids. The germline V and J ends were trimmed by 0 bases and 3 bases, with 9 bases remaining between them. Germline-derived CDR1 and CDR2 are SGHAT and FQDESV (reference sequence). This CDR3 is CASSLAAWSYEQYF. CDR3 DNA: TGTGCCAGCAGCTTAGCGGCCTGGAGCTACGAGCAGTACTTC.

This clonotype was seen ten or more times. The rearrangement links TRBV30 to TRBJ2-1; D is possibly TRBD1 or TRBD2 (5 bases each). Germline values: CDR1 GTSNPN, CDR2 SVGIG (reference sequence). The CDR3 totals 16 residues. V was cut by 0 bases and J by 1 base, with 13 bases left in between. CDR3 region: CAWSVLQGVSYNEQFF. The CDR3 DNA is TGTGCCTGGAGTGTACTCCAGGGAGTTTCCTACAATGAGCAGTTCTTC. The full variable domain, rest sourced from reference TRBV30 and TRBJ2-1, is SQTIHQWPATLVQPVGSPLSLECTVEGTSNPNLYWYRQAAGRGLQLLFYSVGIGQISSEVPQNLSASRPQDRQFILSSKKLLLSDSGFYLCAWSVLQGVSYNEQFFGPGTRLTVL.

This clonotype was detected many times. This chain links TRBV7-2 with TRBJ2-1; tentative D call: TRBD1 (7 bases). Germline assignment: CDR1 SGHTA and CDR2 FQGNSA. The V end was cut by 0 bases, the J end by 8 bases, with 14 bases between. This CDR3 comprises 15 residues. Here the CDR3 DNA reads TGTGCCAGCAGCTTAGCCAGGGGGAGCGGGCATGAGCAGTTCTTC. Its protein is CASSLARGSGHEQFF.

This clonotype was observed at least ten times. The chain is built from TRBV20-1 and TRBJ2-1; 10 bases fit TRBD2. CDR1 is DFQATT, CDR2 SNEGSKA, per germline (reference sequence). Unmatched junction bases numbered 12, after V lost 6 bases and J lost 1 base. This CDR3 has 17 residues. CDR3 sequence reads: CSAPNPAGGRSYNEQFF. In nucleotides, the CDR3 is TGCAGTGCCCCAAATCCAGCGGGAGGGCGGTCCTACAATGAGCAGTTCTTC.

The V call is TRBV29-1, the J call TRBJ2-7, with D tentatively TRBD1 (6 bases). The CDR3 is made up of 16 amino acids. Germline CDR1 SQVTM, CDR2 ANQGSEA. Trimming shortened V by 4 bases and J by 2 bases, and 21 bases separated the two germline ends. CDR3 nucleotides: TGCAGCGTTGCCTCGTGGGTTGGGGGCGTTCCCTACGAGCAGTACTTC. This sequence encodes CSVASWVGGVPYEQYF.

This clonotype was seen repeatedly, ten times or more. The J gene is TRBJ1-5, the V gene TRBV12-3 or TRBV12-4; maybe TRBD1 (6 bases). V lost 4 bases to trimming and J lost 7 bases, with 17 bases between them. There are 15 residues in the CDR3. The CDR3: CASSSPGGPGQPQHF. The CDR3 bases are TGTGCCAGCAGTTCCCCCGGGGGCCCGGGGCAGCCCCAGCATTTT.

The table lists this clonotype with a few counts. This sequence joins TRBV9 and TRBJ1-4, with D unresolved. This CDR3 comprises 13 residues. With 4 bases removed from V and 7 bases from J, the gap between germline ends came to 11 bases. Germline assignment: CDR1 SGDLS and CDR2 YYNGEE. DNA of the CDR3: TGTGCCAGCAGCCCACACCGTGGTGAAAAACTGTTTTTT. This translates into CASSPHRGEKLFF.

This clonotype came up many times. The V gene is TRBV6-1, the J gene TRBJ2-1; D is unresolved. In germline, CDR1 is MNHNS, CDR2 SASEGT. The CDR3 length is 16 residues. V dropped 6 bases and J dropped 7 bases, with 22 bases sitting between them. The CDR3 loop is CASRRTGLLGFNEQFF. The CDR3 DNA reads as TGTGCCAGCAGAAGGACCGGCTTACTTGGGTTTAATGAGCAGTTCTTC.

This clonotype was observed a few times. The V gene is TRBV28, the J gene TRBJ2-7, with 8 positions matching TRBD1. V lost 6 bases, J lost 7 bases, and 11 bases stayed unmatched. The CDR3 spans 14 residues. The germline gives CDR1 MDHEN, CDR2 SYDVKM. CDR3 protein: CASSSPDRAREQYF. The CDR3 nucleotides are TGTGCCAGCAGCTCACCGGACAGGGCGAGAGAGCAGTACTTC.

The table lists this clonotype with many counts. The CDR3 region is CASSPPLLWRAGYTF. The CDR3 coding sequence is TGTGCCAGCTCACCACCGCTCCTATGGAGGGCTGGCTACACCTTC. This sequence joins TRBV18 and TRBJ1-2; no clear D. The CDR3 consists of 15 residues. Germline CDR1 reads KGHSH; CDR2 reads LQKENI. The V gene lost 0 bases and the J gene lost 7 bases, with 15 bases spanning the gap.

The chain employs TRBV12-3 or TRBV12-4 and TRBJ1-2; D perhaps matches TRBD1 (5 bases). V lost 3 bases to trimming and J lost 3 bases, with 14 bases between them. CDR3 length: 15 residues. In DNA form, the CDR3 reads TGTGCCAGCAGTTTTCCCGAACGGGGGTACTATGGCTACACCTTC. Residues: CASSFPERGYYGYTF.

This clonotype turned up a few times. The chain couples TRBV5-1 to TRBJ2-3; no firm D call. The CDR3 spans 14 residues. Germline V gene sequence: CDR1 SGHRS, CDR2 YFSETQ. With 0 bases removed from V and 4 bases from J, the gap between germline ends came to 9 bases. CDR3 sequence reads: CASSLGSLADTQYF. The CDR3 DNA reads as TGCGCCAGCAGCTTGGGATCATTAGCAGATACGCAGTATTTT.

This clonotype was seen repeatedly, ten times or more. The chain recombines TRBV5-1 with TRBJ2-5, with 7 bases fitting TRBD2. CDR3 length: 15 residues. In germline, CDR1 is SGHRS, CDR2 YFSETQ. The ends lost 1 base at V and 2 bases at J; junction bases unmatched: 5. CDR3 bases: TGCGCCAGCAGCTTGAGCGGGGATATGCAAGAGACCCAGTACTTC. Its translation is CASSLSGDMQETQYF.